The sequence of this T cell receptor (beta chain) was determined in a study of cytomegalovirus exposure and HLA in healthy donors. The ends were cut back, 4 bases at V and 0 bases at J, with 11 bases in the middle. CDR3 length equals 15 residues. In germline, CDR1 is SGHKS, CDR2 YYEKEE (reference sequence). Likely unrecorded immune exposures existed in these nominally healthy donors. 13 Jbeta primers and 60 Vbeta primers were used for the PCR. Libraries were prepared by immunoSEQ multiplex PCR; TCRdb keeps only in-frame clonotypes and omits some of them. There are 150,000 or so clones in the sample; over 70% occur only once, and approximately 1.3% lies in the top ten.

The chain combines TRBV5-5 with TRBJ1-5; weak D call: TRBD1 (6 bases). Material for sequencing was PBMCs. This receptor was identified in a man in his forties or fifties in good health and CMV-seropositive. The CDR3 loop is CASSRTAYSNQPQHF. CDR3 nucleotide sequence: TGTGCCAGCAGCAGGACAGCCTATAGCAATCAGCCCCAGCATTTT.